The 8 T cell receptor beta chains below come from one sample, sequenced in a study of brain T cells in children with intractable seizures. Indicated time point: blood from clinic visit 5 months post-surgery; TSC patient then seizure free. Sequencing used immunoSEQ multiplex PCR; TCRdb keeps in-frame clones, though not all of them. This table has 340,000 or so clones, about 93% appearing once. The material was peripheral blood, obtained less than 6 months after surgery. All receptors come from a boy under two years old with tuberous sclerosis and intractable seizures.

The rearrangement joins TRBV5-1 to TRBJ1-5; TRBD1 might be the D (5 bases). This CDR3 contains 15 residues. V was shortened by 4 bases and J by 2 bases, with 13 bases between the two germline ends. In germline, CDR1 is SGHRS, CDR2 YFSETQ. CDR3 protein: CASSVGGSGNQPQHF. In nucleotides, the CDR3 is TGCGCCAGCAGCGTTGGGGGGTCGGGCAATCAGCCCCAGCATTTT. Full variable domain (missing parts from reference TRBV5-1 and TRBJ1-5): KAGVTQTPRYLIKTRGQQVTLSCSPISGHRSVSWYQQTPGQGLQFLFEYFSETQRNKGNFPGRFSGRQFSNSRSEMNVSTLELGDSALYLCASSVGGSGNQPQHFGDGTRLSIL.

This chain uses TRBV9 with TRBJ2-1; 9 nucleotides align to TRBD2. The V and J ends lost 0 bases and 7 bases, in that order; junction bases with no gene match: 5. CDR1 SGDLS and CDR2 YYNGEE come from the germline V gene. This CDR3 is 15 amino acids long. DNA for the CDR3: TGTGCCAGCAGCGTAGGAGGCGGGAGGGGTAATGAGCAGTTCTTC. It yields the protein CASSVGGGRGNEQFF. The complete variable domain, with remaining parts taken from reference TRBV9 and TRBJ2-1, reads DSGVTQTPKHLITATGQRVTLRCSPRSGDLSVYWYQQSLDQGLQFLIQYYNGEERAKGNILERFSAQQFPDLHSELNLSSLELGDSALYFCASSVGGGRGNEQFFGPGTRLTVL.

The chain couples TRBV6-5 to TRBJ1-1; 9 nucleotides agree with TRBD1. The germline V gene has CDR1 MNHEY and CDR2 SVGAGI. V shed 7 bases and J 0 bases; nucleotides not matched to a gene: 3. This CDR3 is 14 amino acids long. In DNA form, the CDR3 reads TGTGCCAGCACCGGGACAGGGTTGAACACTGAAGCTTTCTTT. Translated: CASTGTGLNTEAFF.

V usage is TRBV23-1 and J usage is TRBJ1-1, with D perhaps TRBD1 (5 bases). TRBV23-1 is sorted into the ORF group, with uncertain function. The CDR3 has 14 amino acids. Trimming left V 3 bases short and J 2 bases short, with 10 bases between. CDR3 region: CASSHLRDNTEAFF. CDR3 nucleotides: TGCGCCAGCAGTCATCTCCGGGACAACACTGAAGCTTTCTTT.

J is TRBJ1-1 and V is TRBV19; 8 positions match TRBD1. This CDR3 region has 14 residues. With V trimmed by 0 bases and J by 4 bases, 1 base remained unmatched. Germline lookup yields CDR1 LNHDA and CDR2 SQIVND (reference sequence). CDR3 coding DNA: TGTGCCAGTAGTATAGATACAGGGGGCACTGAAGCTTTCTTT. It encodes CASSIDTGGTEAFF.

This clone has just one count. The CDR3 nucleotides read TGCAGCGTCCCTGCGGGGTTCGAGACCCAGTACTTC. This translates into CSVPAGFETQYF. The chain recombines TRBV29-1 with TRBJ2-5, with D perhaps matching TRBD2 (6 bases). This CDR3 region has 12 residues. Germline V CDR1 and CDR2: SQVTM, ANQGSEA. V shed 6 bases and J shed 5 bases, with 13 bases lying between them.

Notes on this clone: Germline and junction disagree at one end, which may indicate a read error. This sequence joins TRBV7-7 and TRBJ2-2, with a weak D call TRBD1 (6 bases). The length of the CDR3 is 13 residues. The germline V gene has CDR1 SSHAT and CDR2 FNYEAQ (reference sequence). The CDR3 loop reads CASSPHRAGELFF. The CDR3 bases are TGTGCTAGCAGCCCCCACAGGGCCGGGGAGCTGTTTTTT.

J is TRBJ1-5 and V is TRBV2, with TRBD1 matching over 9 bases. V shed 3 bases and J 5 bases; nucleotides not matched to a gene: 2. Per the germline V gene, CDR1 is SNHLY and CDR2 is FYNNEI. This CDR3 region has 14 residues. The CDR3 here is CASSEGQGHQPQHF. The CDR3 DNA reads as TGTGCCAGCAGTGAGGGACAGGGACATCAGCCCCAGCATTTT.